Listed below are T cell receptor beta chains from one sample, sequenced in a study of blood T cell repertoires in COVID-19. Here immunoSEQ multiplex PCR was the method, and the copy in TCRdb shows in-frame clones only, minus some. The profile shows about 62,000 clones, around four fifths of them singletons. Sequencing input: peripheral blood. Receptors originate from a human donor in a cohort sampled during active COVID-19. Both conserved end residues are part of each CDR3. Each record gives: V gene, J gene, CDR3 protein.

TRBV27,TRBJ1-1,CASWEGDTEAFF
TRBV5-5,TRBJ1-2,CASSLGLGQGASGYTF
TRBV7-8,TRBJ2-5,CASSRSLGTQYF
TRBV5-1,TRBJ1-1,CASRGDRGHTEAFF
TRBV10-3,TRBJ2-7,CAISDKEDRSYEQYF
TRBV29-1,TRBJ2-3,CSVWTGEGDTQYF
TRBV6-2/TRBV6-3,TRBJ2-1,CASSRTGRGGEQFF
TRBV6-4,TRBJ1-2,CASSDRQGGLGGYTF
TRBV2,TRBJ2-7,CASSERDYEQYF
TRBV4-1,TRBJ1-1,CASSQEGGFLSNTEAFF
TRBV4-2,TRBJ2-7,CASSQGRGSGRAGEQYF
TRBV6-5,TRBJ2-7,CASQRDSQGLRQYF
TRBV27,TRBJ2-3,CASSLWGSGGGTDTQYF